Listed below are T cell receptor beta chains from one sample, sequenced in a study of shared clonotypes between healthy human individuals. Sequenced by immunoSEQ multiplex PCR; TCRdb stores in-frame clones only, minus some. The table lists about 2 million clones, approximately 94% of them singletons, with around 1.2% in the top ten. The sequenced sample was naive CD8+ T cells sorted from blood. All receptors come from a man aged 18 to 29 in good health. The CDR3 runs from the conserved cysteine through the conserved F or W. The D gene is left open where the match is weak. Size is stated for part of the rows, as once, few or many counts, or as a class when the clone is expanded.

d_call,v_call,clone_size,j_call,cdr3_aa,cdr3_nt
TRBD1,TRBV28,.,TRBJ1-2,CASSFSGGDSYGYTF,TGTGCCAGCAGTTTTTCAGGGGGCGACTCATATGGCTACACCTTC
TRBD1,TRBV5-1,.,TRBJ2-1,CASTTGQGNYNEQFF,TGCGCCAGCACCACTGGACAGGGGAACTACAATGAGCAGTTCTTC
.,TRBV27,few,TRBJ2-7,CASSPLNGHEQYF,TGTGCCAGCAGCCCATTAAACGGCCACGAGCAGTACTTC
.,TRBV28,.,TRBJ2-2,CASSFTTVTNTGELFF,TGTGCCAGCAGTTTTACGACAGTGACCAACACCGGGGAGCTGTTTTTT
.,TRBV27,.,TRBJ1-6,CASSFPRVGSPLHF,TGTGCCAGCAGTTTTCCAAGGGTGGGTTCACCCCTCCACTTT
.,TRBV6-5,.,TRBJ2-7,CASSHTGETYEQYF,TGTGCCAGCAGCCACACGGGGGAAACCTACGAGCAGTACTTC
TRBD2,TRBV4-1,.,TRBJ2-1,CASSFGLAMSEQFF,TGCGCCAGCAGCTTCGGACTAGCAATGAGTGAGCAGTTCTTC
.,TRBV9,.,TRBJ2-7,CASSDGSVRQYF,TGTGCCAGCAGCGACGGTAGCGTCCGGCAGTACTTC
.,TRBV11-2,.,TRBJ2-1,CASSLGPHEQFF,TGTGCCAGCAGCTTAGGCCCCCATGAGCAGTTCTTC
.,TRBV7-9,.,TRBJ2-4,CASSLAEGIKNIQYF,TGTGCCAGCAGCTTAGCGGAGGGAATCAAAAACATTCAGTACTTC
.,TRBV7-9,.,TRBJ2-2,CASSLVRGELFF,TGTGCCAGCAGCTTAGTCCGCGGGGAGCTGTTTTTT
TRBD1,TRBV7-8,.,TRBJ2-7,CASSHGTGRSYEQYF,TGTGCCAGCAGCCACGGGACAGGCCGCTCCTACGAGCAGTACTTC
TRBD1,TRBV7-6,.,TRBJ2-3,CASSWTGGLTDTQYF,TGTGCCAGCAGCTGGACAGGTGGCTTGACAGATACGCAGTATTTT
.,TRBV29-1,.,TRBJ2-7,CSGRDSTYEQYF,TGCAGCGGCAGAGACAGTACCTACGAGCAGTACTTC
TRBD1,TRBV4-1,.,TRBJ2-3,CASSQESDRVPDTQYF,TGCGCCAGCAGCCAAGAATCGGACAGGGTCCCAGATACGCAGTATTTT
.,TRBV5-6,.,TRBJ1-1,CASSFQGASTEAFF,TGTGCCAGCAGCTTTCAGGGTGCGAGCACTGAAGCTTTCTTT
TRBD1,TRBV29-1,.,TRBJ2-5,CSVEDTTGGRETQYF,TGCAGCGTTGAGGACACGACAGGGGGTAGGGAGACCCAGTACTTC
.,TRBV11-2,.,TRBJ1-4,CASSLSTNEKLFF,TGTGCCAGCAGCTTAAGTACAAATGAAAAACTGTTTTTT
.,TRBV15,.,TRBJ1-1,CATSYLREEAFF,TGTGCCACCAGCTACCTCAGGGAGGAAGCTTTCTTT
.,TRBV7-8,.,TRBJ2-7,CASSSAEVSYEQYF,TGTGCCAGCAGCTCCGCTGAAGTTTCCTACGAGCAGTACTTC
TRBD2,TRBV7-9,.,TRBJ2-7,CASSPWRGATGLDDYEQYF,TGTGCCAGCAGCCCTTGGCGGGGGGCTACAGGGTTGGATGACTACGAGCAGTACTTC
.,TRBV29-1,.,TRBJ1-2,CSAGGGNAYGYTF,TGCAGCGCTGGGGGAGGGAACGCATATGGCTACACCTTC
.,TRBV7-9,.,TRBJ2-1,CASSPTGEAYNEQFF,TGTGCCAGCAGCCCTACAGGGGAGGCCTACAATGAGCAGTTCTTC
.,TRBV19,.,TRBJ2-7,CASRGTGSYEQYF,TGTGCCAGTAGGGGGACGGGCTCCTACGAGCAGTACTTC
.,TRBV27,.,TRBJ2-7,CASSWKGLSSYEQYF,TGTGCCAGCAGTTGGAAGGGTCTCAGCTCCTACGAGCAGTACTTC
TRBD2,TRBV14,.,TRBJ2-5,CASSLLAGVQETQYF,TGTGCCAGCAGCCTCCTAGCGGGGGTACAAGAGACCCAGTACTTC
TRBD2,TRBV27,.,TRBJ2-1,CASSPLAGGGNEQFF,TGTGCCAGCAGTCCACTAGCGGGGGGCGGCAATGAGCAGTTCTTC
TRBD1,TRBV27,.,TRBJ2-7,CASSSRTGGAEQYF,TGTGCCAGCAGTTCCCGGACAGGGGGCGCCGAGCAGTACTTC
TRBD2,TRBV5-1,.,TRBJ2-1,CASKPGLAGETYNEQFF,TGCGCCAGCAAGCCGGGACTAGCGGGAGAAACCTACAATGAGCAGTTCTTC
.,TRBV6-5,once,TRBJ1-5,CASRTSDYNQPQHF,TGTGCCAGCAGGACCTCAGACTACAATCAGCCCCAGCATTTT
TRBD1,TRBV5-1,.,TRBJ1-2,CASSWTGQGNYGYTF,TGCGCCAGCAGCTGGACGGGACAGGGGAACTATGGCTACACCTTC
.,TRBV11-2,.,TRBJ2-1,CASSLEGPRQFF,TGTGCCAGCAGCTTAGAGGGTCCTAGGCAGTTCTTC
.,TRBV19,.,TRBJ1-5,CASRSLGNQPQHF,TGTGCCAGTAGAAGCTTGGGAAATCAGCCCCAGCATTTT
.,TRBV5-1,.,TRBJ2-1,CASSLVGLNNEQFF,TGCGCCAGCAGCTTGGTGGGACTTAACAATGAGCAGTTCTTC
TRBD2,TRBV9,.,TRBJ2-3,CASSSGRSTDTQYF,TGTGCCAGCTCTAGCGGGAGGAGCACAGATACGCAGTATTTT
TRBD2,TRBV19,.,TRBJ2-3,CASSDIIAGDKGYTQYF,TGTGCCAGTAGTGATATCATAGCGGGAGATAAGGGTTATACGCAGTATTTT
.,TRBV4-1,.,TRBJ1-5,CASSQLGQTWGNQPQHF,TGCGCCAGCAGCCAACTCGGACAGACTTGGGGCAATCAGCCCCAGCATTTT
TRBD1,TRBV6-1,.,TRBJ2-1,CASSDLGQGFWNEQFF,TGTGCCAGCAGTGATTTAGGACAGGGGTTTTGGAATGAGCAGTTCTTC
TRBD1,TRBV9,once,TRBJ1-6,CASSAGTGGSPLHF,TGTGCCAGCAGCGCCGGGACAGGGGGCTCACCCCTCCACTTT
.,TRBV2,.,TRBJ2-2,CASRLIQDSGELFF,TGTGCCAGCAGGCTCATTCAGGATTCCGGGGAGCTGTTTTTT
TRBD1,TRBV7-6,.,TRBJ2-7,CASSTRQGAHEQYF,TGTGCCAGCAGCACCAGACAGGGGGCCCACGAGCAGTACTTC
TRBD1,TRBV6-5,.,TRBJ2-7,CASSETGVSGEQYF,TGTGCCAGCAGTGAAACAGGGGTGAGCGGCGAGCAGTACTTC
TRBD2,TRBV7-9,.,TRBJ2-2,CASSSSSGRGTGELFF,TGTGCCAGCAGCTCCTCTAGCGGGAGAGGGACCGGGGAGCTGTTTTTT
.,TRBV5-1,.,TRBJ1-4,CASSLEGNGIEKLFF,TGCGCCAGCAGCTTGGAGGGGAATGGTATTGAAAAACTGTTTTTT
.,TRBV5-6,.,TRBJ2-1,CASSWGEDNEQFF,TGTGCCAGCAGCTGGGGCGAAGACAATGAGCAGTTCTTC
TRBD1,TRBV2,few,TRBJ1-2,CASSESAGGNYGYTF,TGTGCCAGCAGTGAATCGGCAGGGGGGAACTATGGCTACACCTTC